Below are 18 T cell receptor beta chains sequenced from a single sample in a study of T cell repertoires in cytomegalovirus infection. TCRdb used MiXCR to reprocess the reads, holding one entry per CDR3 protein. The sample consists of 340,000 or so distinct CDR3 sequences, just under 25% of them appearing once. No antigen is known for these receptors. Sequencing used cultured PBMCs, obtained from culture after CMV antigen stimulation. The receptors were gathered from a human donor in good health (CMV status not recorded). Some clones in this sample may be carry-over from other donors' samples.

This clonotype appeared many times. This sequence joins TRBV7-2 and TRBJ1-3; the D gene is possibly TRBD1 (6 bases). The germline gives CDR1 SGHTA, CDR2 FQGNSA. This CDR3 has 12 amino acids. V was clipped by 3 bases and J by 7 bases, with 7 bases between them. This CDR3 reads CASSFTGNTIYF. The CDR3 coding sequence is TGTGCCAGCAGCTTTACAGGGAACACCATATATTTT.

A few counts support this clonotype. The genes are TRBV19 and TRBJ1-2; TRBD1 aligns across 9 bases. Germline V lookup: CDR1 LNHDA, CDR2 SQIVND (reference sequence). With V trimmed by 4 bases and J by 1 base, 7 bases remained unmatched. This CDR3 is 16 amino acids long. CDR3 nucleotides: TGTGCCAGTAGTAAGCCCGGGACAGGGATTAACTATGGCTACACCTTC. This codes for CASSKPGTGINYGYTF.

V usage is TRBV4-3 and J usage is TRBJ2-7; 7 bases match TRBD1. The CDR3 is made up of 13 amino acids. Germline V CDR1 and CDR2: LGHNA, YSLEER. With 4 bases clipped from V and 5 bases from J, the junction kept 5 bases outside the gene matches. CDR3 DNA: TGCGCCAGCAGCCTCGACAGGGACGACGAGCAGTACTTC. Its translation is CASSLDRDDEQYF.

V is TRBV6-1 and J is TRBJ2-1, with D perhaps TRBD1 (5 bases). This CDR3 is built from 14 residues. V shed 8 bases and J shed 3 bases, with 14 bases lying between them. Germline V CDR1 and CDR2: MNHNS, SASEGT. The CDR3 DNA is TGTGCCAGCCATCGGACAATTATCTACAATGAGCAGTTCTTC. Its protein product is CASHRTIIYNEQFF.

The genes are TRBV7-6 and TRBJ2-2; D ambiguous. Germline-derived CDR1 and CDR2 are SGHVS and FNYEAQ. The V gene lost 6 bases and the J gene lost 6 bases, with 17 bases spanning the gap. The CDR3 is 15 amino acids. In DNA form, the CDR3 reads TGTGCCAGCAGTTTGGACCTACTGGTCTCCGGGGAGCTGTTTTTT. This gives the protein CASSLDLLVSGELFF.

The chain has TRBV5-6 and TRBJ1-1; D remains ambiguous. This CDR3 comprises 16 residues. Germline CDR1 is SGHDT and CDR2 is YYEEEE. Trimming left V 0 bases short and J 1 base short, with 13 bases between. The CDR3 DNA reads as TGTGCCAGCAGCTTGGAGCCCCATTACGGGAACACTGAAGCTTTCTTT. Protein sequence: CASSLEPHYGNTEAFF.

The rearrangement joins TRBV7-2 to TRBJ1-2, with D possibly matching TRBD1 (6 bases). Deletions cut 3 bases from V and 7 bases from J, with 15 bases between. This CDR3 contains 14 residues. CDR1 is SGHTA and CDR2 is FQGNSA in the germline V gene. CDR3 sequence: CASSFYRQDSGYTF. The CDR3 nucleotides read TGTGCCAGCAGCTTTTATCGACAGGACTCTGGCTACACCTTC.

The chain uses TRBV7-2 and TRBJ2-3; 10 positions agree with TRBD2. The CDR3 is 15 residues long. Trimming took 3 bases from V and 5 from J; bases not matched to a gene: 5. CDR1 is SGHTA and CDR2 is FQGNSA in the germline V gene. Here the CDR3 DNA reads TGTGCCAGCAGCTTTTCGAGACTAGCGGGAGATACGCAGTATTTT. Translating it yields CASSFSRLAGDTQYF.

This clonotype was picked up many times. This chain connects TRBV7-9 to TRBJ1-1; D unresolved. The CDR3 has 16 residues. Trimming cost V 4 bases and J 1 base, with 16 bases left between them. Germline-derived CDR1 and CDR2 are SEHNR and FQNEAQ (reference sequence). CDR3 sequence (DNA): TGTGCCAGCAGCTCTATATACGATTTCACGAACACTGAAGCTTTCTTT. Translation gives CASSSIYDFTNTEAFF.

This clonotype was seen only a few times. The J gene is TRBJ1-4, the V gene TRBV7-2, with D unresolved. Trimming took 3 bases from V and 8 from J, leaving 10 bases between them. CDR3 length equals 13 residues. Germline V gene lookup returns CDR1 SGHTA and CDR2 FQGNSA. The CDR3 reads CASSFADYEKLFF. CDR3 nucleotides: TGTGCCAGCAGCTTCGCTGACTACGAAAAACTGTTTTTT.

This chain links TRBV2 with TRBJ1-5; the D is unclear. The CDR3 has 13 residues. V shed 6 bases and J shed 1 base, with 7 bases lying between them. The germline gives CDR1 SNHLY, CDR2 FYNNEI. CDR3 DNA sequence: TGTGCCAGCAGGTCGGAAAGCAATCAGCCCCAGCATTTT. Its translation: CASRSESNQPQHF. Full variable domain (rest looked up from reference TRBV2 and TRBJ1-5): EPEVTQTPSHQVTQMGQEVILRCVPISNHLYFYWYRQILGQKVEFLVSFYNNEISEKSEIFDDQFSVERPDGSNFTLKIRSTKLEDSAMYFCASRSESNQPQHFGDGTRLSIL.

This clonotype has only a few counts. The rearrangement uses TRBV11-3 and TRBJ1-1; D call uncertain. Trimming removed 2 bases at V and 5 bases at J, with 9 bases between. CDR1 is SGHNT and CDR2 is YENEEA in the germline V gene. This CDR3 is built from 13 residues. CDR3 DNA: TGTGCCAGCAGCTTATCATCTGAGACTGAAGCTTTCTTT. This encodes CASSLSSETEAFF.

This clonotype was observed many times. The CDR3 protein is CASSPGQGYEQYF. As DNA, the CDR3 is TGTGCCAGTAGCCCGGGACAGGGTTACGAGCAGTACTTC. The V gene is TRBV28, the J gene TRBJ2-7, with TRBD1 identical over 9 bases. There are 13 residues in the CDR3. Trimming at V came to 9 bases and at J to 4 bases, leaving 7 bases not matched to a gene. The germline V gene has CDR1 MDHEN and CDR2 SYDVKM.

The V gene is TRBV10-3, the J gene TRBJ2-7; 7 bases agree with TRBD2. The CDR3 runs 13 residues. V gave up 4 bases and J gave up 3 bases; unmatched junction bases: 3. Germline-derived CDR1 and CDR2 are ENHRY and SYGVKD. The CDR3 region is CAISGDYSYEQYV. For the CDR3, the DNA is TGTGCCATCAGTGGGGACTACAGCTACGAGCAGTACGTC.

The CDR3 is CASSDVAGGRETQYF. The CDR3, as DNA: TGTGCCAGCAGTGATGTGGCGGGAGGCCGGGAGACCCAGTACTTC. The V gene is TRBV6-1, the J gene TRBJ2-5; 8 bases align to TRBD2. V gave up 3 bases and J gave up 5 bases; unmatched junction bases: 8. Looked up from germline, CDR1 is MNHNS and CDR2 is SASEGT. This CDR3 is 15 amino acids long.

The sample holds a few counts of this clonotype. The rearrangement joins TRBV20-1 to TRBJ1-4; D ambiguous. Germline values: CDR1 DFQATT, CDR2 SNEGSKA (reference sequence). The CDR3 extends over 13 amino acids. Trimming took off 1 base at V and 3 bases at J, with 6 bases between the two ends. The CDR3 DNA reads as TGCAGTGCTAGAGGGACGGCTAATGAAAAACTGTTTTTT. Amino acids: CSARGTANEKLFF.

This clonotype showed up many times. This sequence joins TRBV7-9 and TRBJ2-7; D perhaps matches TRBD2 (6 bases). The CDR3 has 13 residues. The ends were cut back, 0 bases at V and 3 bases at J, with 6 bases in the middle. Germline V gene data show CDR1 as SEHNR and CDR2 as FQNEAQ (reference sequence). The CDR3 loop is CASSLATSYEQYV. CDR3 in DNA: TGTGCCAGCAGCTTAGCGACTAGCTACGAGCAGTACGTC.

In this sample, this clonotype turned up many times. This chain joins TRBV7-2 and TRBJ1-2; D is unresolved. The CDR3 has 15 residues. Trimming stripped 1 base from V and 4 bases from J, with 13 bases between. Germline CDR1 and CDR2: SGHTA and FQGNSA. CDR3 bases: TGTGCCAGCAGCTTAGGGCAGAACCTCTTCTATGGCTACACCTTC. Translated: CASSLGQNLFYGYTF. The full variable domain, in which reference TRBV7-2 and TRBJ1-2 provide the parts outside the CDR3, is GAGVSQSPSNKVTEKGKDVELRCDPISGHTALYWYRQSLGQGLEFLIYFQGNSAPDKSGLPSDRFSAERTGGSVSTLTIQRTQQEDSAVYLCASSLGQNLFYGYTFGSGTRLTVV.